The TCR beta chain described here comes from a study of blood T cell repertoires in COVID-19. The overall study: Researchers got acute and convalescent COVID-19 samples from the United States, Italy and Spain. The cDNA or gDNA used as material had been derived from T cells, B-cell-depleted T cells, or PBMCs.

The method was immunoSEQ multiplex PCR; TCRdb's version includes in-frame clones alone and lacks a portion of them. This repertoire shows about 27,000 clones, around 85% found once; its top ten account for about three fifths. The germline V gene has CDR1 SNHLY and CDR2 FYNNEI. With 4 bases clipped from V and 4 bases from J, the junction kept 5 bases outside the gene matches. The CDR3 runs 15 residues. The sample taken for sequencing was peripheral blood. The clonotype was recovered from a woman aged 80 or older with acute or convalescent COVID-19. The chain is built from TRBV2 and TRBJ1-2, with TRBD1 identical over 11 bases. The CDR3 region has the DNA TGTGCCAGCAGTGGAGGACAGGGGGCCCGCTATGGCTACACCTTC. This encodes CASSGGQGARYGYTF.